This TCR beta chain was sequenced in a study of human T cells and chemical hapten exposure. Study at large: Sensitizing treatment utilized 2% DPC over an approximately 2 cm by approximately 2 cm portion of upper inner arm skin. Alopecia areata, totalis and universalis patients, mostly female, were included.

The CDR3 length is 16 residues. Trimming removed 0 bases from V and 3 bases from J; junction bases left unmatched: 5. The germline V gene encodes CDR1 MGHRA and CDR2 YSYEKL. TCRdb re-called the RACE reads with MiXCR, one entry per CDR3 protein. In the table there are some 400,000 distinct CDR3 sequences, approximately 5% of which are singletons. Time point defined: patch test 1, 2 weeks after DPC sensitization. Noted treatment: therapeutic diphenylcyclopropenone sensitization with weekly scalp DPC. Blood collection took place prior to placing each patch test. This receptor was obtained from a woman aged 45-65 years with alopecia areata. Some clones in this sample may be carry-over from other donors' samples. The chain employs TRBV4-1 and TRBJ2-1; 7 nucleotides align to TRBD2. The sample in question was whole blood, obtained in connection with sensitization to the hapten diphenylcyclopropenone (DPC). DNA of the CDR3: TGCGCCAGCAGCCAAGATACCGGGGGGAACTACAATGAGCAGTTCTTC. It specifies CASSQDTGGNYNEQFF.